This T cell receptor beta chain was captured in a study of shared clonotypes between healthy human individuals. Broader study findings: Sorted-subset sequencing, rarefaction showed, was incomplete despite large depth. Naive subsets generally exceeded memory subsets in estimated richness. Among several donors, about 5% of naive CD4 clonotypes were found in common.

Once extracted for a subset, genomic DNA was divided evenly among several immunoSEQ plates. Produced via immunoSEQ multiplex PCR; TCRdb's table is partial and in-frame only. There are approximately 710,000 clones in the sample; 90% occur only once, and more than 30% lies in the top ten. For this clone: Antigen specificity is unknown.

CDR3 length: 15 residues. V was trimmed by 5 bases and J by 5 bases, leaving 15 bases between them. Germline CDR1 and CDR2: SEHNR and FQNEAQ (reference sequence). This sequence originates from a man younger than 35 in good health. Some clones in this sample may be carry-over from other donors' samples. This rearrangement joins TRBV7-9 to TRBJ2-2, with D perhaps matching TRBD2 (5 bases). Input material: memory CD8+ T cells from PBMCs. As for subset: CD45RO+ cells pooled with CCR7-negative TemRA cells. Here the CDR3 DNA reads TGTGCCAGCAGCCCACCCGGCCCGGGAACCGGGGAGCTGTTTTTT. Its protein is CASSPPGPGTGELFF.